This record covers a single TCR beta chain. V lost 9 bases and J lost 7, with 20 bases in between. CDR3 size: 14 residues. From germline, CDR1 is SGHRS and CDR2 YFSETQ. The sample is drawn from a study of blood T cell repertoires in COVID-19. Clinical history as reported by participants underpinned cohort assignment. This table comes from immunoSEQ multiplex PCR, and its TCRdb copy is limited to in-frame clones, with some not included. This table holds approximately 170,000 clones, roughly 88% found once. This sequence originates from a woman aged 18-29 years who had recovered from COVID-19. This rearrangement joins TRBV5-1 to TRBJ2-1, with TRBD2 as a possible D gene (6 bases). The sequenced sample consisted of PBMCs or T cells enriched from blood (not recorded which). The CDR3 loop reads CATRPLTGENEQFF. Written as DNA, the CDR3 is TGCGCCACCAGACCCCTAACGGGGGAGAATGAGCAGTTCTTC.